This TCR beta chain came from a study of radiotherapy plus CTLA-4 blockade in lung cancer. Study-wide background: In approximately 17% of patients, objective responses were seen; around 31% had disease control.

Alongside CTLA-4 blockade with ipilimumab, patients with chemo-refractory metastatic non-small-cell lung cancer received focal radiation. The repertoire was sequenced with immunoSEQ multiplex PCR; TCRdb's copy has only in-frame clones and lacks some. The sample consists of 85,000 to 120,000 clones, approximately 87% of them appearing once. Concerning this clone: The antigen is unknown.

Study-wide results and limits: With interferon-beta, early dynamics of blood T cell clones were reported to best predict response. Tumor-derived TCR clones expanded in blood after radiotherapy plus ipilimumab.

Looked up from germline, CDR1 is SGHRS and CDR2 is YFSETQ. V dropped 0 bases and J dropped 5 bases, with 18 bases sitting between them. The CDR3 has 16 residues. The TCR was taken from a human donor with non-small cell lung cancer that progressed on radiotherapy plus ipilimumab. Some clones in this sample may be carry-over from other donors' samples. Material: peripheral blood, obtained from a patient treated with radiotherapy plus ipilimumab. The chain combines TRBV5-1 with TRBJ2-7, with D possibly being TRBD2 (6 bases). CDR3 in amino acids: CASSLAGGAWVDEQYF. The CDR3 nucleotides read TGCGCCAGCAGCTTGGCCGGAGGGGCGTGGGTGGACGAGCAGTACTTC.